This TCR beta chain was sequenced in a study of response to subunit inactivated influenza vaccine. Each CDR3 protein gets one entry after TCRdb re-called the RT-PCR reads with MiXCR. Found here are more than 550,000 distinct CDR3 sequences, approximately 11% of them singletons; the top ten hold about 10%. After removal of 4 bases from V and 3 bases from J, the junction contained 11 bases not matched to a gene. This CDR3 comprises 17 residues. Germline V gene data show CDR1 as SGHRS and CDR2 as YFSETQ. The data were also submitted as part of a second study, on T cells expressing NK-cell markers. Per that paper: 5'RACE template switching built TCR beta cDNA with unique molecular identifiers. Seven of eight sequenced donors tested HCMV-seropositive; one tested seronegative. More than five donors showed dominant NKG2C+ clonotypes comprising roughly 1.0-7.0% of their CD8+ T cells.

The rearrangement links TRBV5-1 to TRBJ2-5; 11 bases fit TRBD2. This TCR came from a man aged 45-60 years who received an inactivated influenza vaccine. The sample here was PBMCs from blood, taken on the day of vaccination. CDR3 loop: CASSGGASGGMEETQYF. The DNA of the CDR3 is TGCGCCAGCAGCGGCGGAGCTAGCGGGGGGATGGAAGAGACCCAGTACTTC.